This entry lists 21 T cell receptor beta chains sequenced from one sample in a study of regulatory T cells in long-lasting Graves disease. Time point specified: newly diagnosed GD, antithyroid drugs for less than 3 months. TCR sequences were obtained from RNA taken from PBMCs. The TCR beta library used iRepertoire HTBI primers with Arm-PCR amplification of CDR3. TCRdb reprocessed the multiplex PCR reads via MiXCR and lists one record per CDR3 protein. The sample lists about 540,000 distinct CDR3 sequences, roughly 14% occurring once. The sample was also linked to a second study, of T cells in Graves' hyperthyroidism and ophthalmopathy.

Sequencing was performed on peripheral blood mononuclear cells (PBMCs), taken at new diagnosis, from a patient treated with antithyroid drugs. All receptors come from a man aged 25 to 45 with Graves disease.

This clonotype occurred many times. V is TRBV5-1 and J is TRBJ2-1, with 9 nucleotides matching TRBD2. Germline lookup yields CDR1 SGHRS and CDR2 YFSETQ. This CDR3 contains 12 residues. V gave up 4 bases and J gave up 10 bases; unmatched junction bases: 3. The DNA of the CDR3 is TGCGCCAGCAGCATAGCGGGGGTGGAGCAGTTCTTC. Amino acid sequence: CASSIAGVEQFF.

This chain uses TRBV10-3 with TRBJ2-5; 10 nucleotides match TRBD2. Germline-derived CDR1 and CDR2 are ENHRY and SYGVKD. The V and J ends lost 4 bases and 4 bases, in that order; junction bases with no gene match: 6. This CDR3 region has 15 residues. CDR3 DNA sequence: TGTGCCATCAGTGTGCTAGCGGGAGAGAGAGAGACCCAGTACTTC. Amino acid sequence: CAISVLAGERETQYF.

This clonotype was counted at least ten times. The chain links TRBV5-1 to TRBJ2-2, with D uncertain. The V gene lost 0 bases and the J gene lost 0 bases, with 9 bases spanning the gap. The CDR3 sequence is 16 residues long. Germline-derived CDR1 and CDR2 are SGHRS and YFSETQ. As DNA, the CDR3 is TGCGCCAGCAGCTTGGAGCAGCGAGCGAACACCGGGGAGCTGTTTTTT. It specifies CASSLEQRANTGELFF.

The CDR3: CSATGDNRNTIYF. CDR3 nucleotide sequence: TGCAGTGCTACGGGGGACAATAGAAACACCATATATTTT. V gene TRBV20-1 combines with J gene TRBJ1-3; tentative D call: TRBD1 (6 bases). V shed 4 bases and J shed 5 bases, with 12 bases lying between them. The CDR3 contains 13 residues. Germline CDR1 is DFQATT and CDR2 is SNEGSKA (reference sequence).

This clonotype was detected ten times or more. CDR3 nucleotides: TGTGCCTGGAGTGCGCCCGTGCGGACCCAGTACTTC. Translation: CAWSAPVRTQYF. The chain joins TRBV30 to TRBJ2-5, with D unclear. Germline CDR1 and CDR2: GTSNPN and SVGIG (reference sequence). Deletions cut 1 base from V and 7 bases from J, with 10 bases between. The CDR3 runs 12 residues.

This clonotype was found many times. The chain combines TRBV30 with TRBJ2-7; possibly TRBD1 for D (6 bases). V lost 5 bases, J lost 6 bases, and 20 bases lay in between. Germline CDR1 and CDR2: GTSNPN and SVGIG (reference sequence). The CDR3 is 14 residues long. Written as DNA, the CDR3 is TGTGCCTGGCAATTGACAGGACTTAATGCCGAGCAGTACTTC. Translation: CAWQLTGLNAEQYF.

This clonotype was counted ten times or more. The chain couples TRBV6-5 to TRBJ2-7; TRBD1 might be the D (6 bases). This CDR3 contains 14 residues. CDR1 is MNHEY and CDR2 is SVGAGI in the germline V gene. The V end lost 2 bases, the J end lost 1 base, and 9 bases lay between the germline ends. CDR3 sequence: CASSYPGQSYEQYF. The CDR3 DNA follows: TGTGCCAGCAGTTACCCGGGACAATCCTACGAGCAGTACTTC.

Ten or more counts support this clonotype. V and J are TRBV10-3 and TRBJ2-1; D unclear. The CDR3 loop spans 12 amino acids. The germline CDR1 and CDR2 sequences are ENHRY and SYGVKD. V was clipped by 3 bases and J by 8 bases, with 8 bases between them. The CDR3 spells CAISDTSDEQFF. CDR3 DNA sequence: TGTGCCATCAGTGATACTTCAGATGAGCAGTTCTTC.

The chain links TRBV12-5 to TRBJ2-7; D not resolved. Germline loops: CDR1 LGHNT, CDR2 FRNRAP. V dropped 1 base and J dropped 1 base, with 8 bases sitting between them. The CDR3 length is 14 residues. In nucleotides, the CDR3 is TGTGCTAGTGGTTTGGGATGGGGTTCCTACGAGCAGTACTTC. Translated, it gives CASGLGWGSYEQYF.

CDR3 in DNA: TGTGCTAGTGGCCTCAATCCCCGGGACACCTATGGCTACACCTTC. The encoded protein is CASGLNPRDTYGYTF. The gene calls are TRBV12-5 and TRBJ1-2; maybe TRBD1 (6 bases). Trimming took off 6 bases at V and 4 bases at J, with 18 bases between the two ends. The CDR3 is 15 amino acids. CDR1 is LGHNT, CDR2 FRNRAP, per germline.

This clonotype was counted at least ten times. Here the CDR3 reads CASSDGTNSLDTQYF. CDR3 nucleotide sequence: TGCGCCAGCAGCGACGGGACTAACAGCTTGGATACGCAGTATTTT. The chain has TRBV5-1 and TRBJ2-3; TRBD2 aligns across 7 bases. Trimming took 4 bases from V and 6 from J; bases not matched to a gene: 11. Per germline, CDR1 SGHRS and CDR2 YFSETQ. This CDR3 region has 15 residues.

A remark on this clonotype: This clone may be a read error of a much larger clone one base away. The chain links TRBV18 to TRBJ2-5; TRBD2 matches 16 bases. Near its end, the DNA agrees better with TRBJ2-7, so the J call may be wrong. The CDR3 extends over 16 amino acids. CDR1 and CDR2 (germline): KGHSH, LQKENI. This chain's CDR3 is CASSPPGLAGGDEQYF. CDR3 sequence (DNA): TGTGCCAGCTCACCACCGGGACTAGCGGGAGGGGACGAGCAGTACTTC.

At least ten counts were recorded for this clonotype. The chain has TRBV29-1 and TRBJ2-7; TRBD2 agrees at 13 bases. With V trimmed by 7 bases and J by 6 bases, 9 bases remained unmatched. This CDR3 has 14 amino acids. CDR1 SQVTM and CDR2 ANQGSEA come from the germline V gene. This chain's CDR3 is CSARTSGSNGEQYF. Here the CDR3 DNA reads TGCAGCGCCCGGACTAGCGGGAGCAACGGCGAGCAGTACTTC.

As concerns this clonotype: This may come from a read error, since a much larger clone is one base off. The chain has TRBV15 and TRBJ2-5; 8 bases align to TRBD2. Germline lookup yields CDR1 LNHNV and CDR2 YYDKDF (reference sequence). The CDR3 length is 16 residues. The CDR3 bases are TGTGCCACCAGCAGAGATAGGTCAAGCGGGAGAGAGCCCCAGTACTTC. This sequence encodes CATSRDRSSGREPQYF.

On this clonotype itself: With a much larger clone just one base away, this may be a read error. The gene calls are TRBV2 and TRBJ2-3; D may correspond to TRBD1 or TRBD2 (6 bases each). The J call may be faulty, since TRBJ2-5 better matches the DNA end. Germline CDR1 is SNHLY and CDR2 is FYNNEI. This CDR3 is built from 15 residues. DNA for the CDR3: TGTGCCAGCAGCAAGGACAGCAGATCGGGGGAGGCCCAGTACTTC. Amino acid sequence: CASSKDSRSGEAQYF.

The chain carries TRBV19 and TRBJ1-5; D gene unclear. Trimming removed 8 bases at V and 2 bases at J, with 10 bases between. The CDR3 consists of 13 residues. Germline V gene data show CDR1 as LNHDA and CDR2 as SQIVND (reference sequence). The CDR3 region has the DNA TGTGCCAGTCGAAATGGGGGCAATCAGCCCCAGCATTTT. Translation gives CASRNGGNQPQHF.

The chain combines TRBV19 with TRBJ1-1; D gene uncertain. CDR3 length equals 11 residues. The germline V and J ends were trimmed by 6 bases and 3 bases, with 5 bases remaining between them. CDR1 and CDR2 from the germline V gene are LNHDA and SQIVND (reference sequence). CDR3 in amino acids: CASSGYTEAFF. DNA of the CDR3: TGTGCCAGTAGCGGCTACACTGAAGCTTTCTTT. Combining the CDR3 with reference TRBV19 and TRBJ1-1 gives the whole variable domain DGGITQSPKYLFRKEGQNVTLSCEQNLNHDAMYWYRQDPGQGLRLIYYSQIVNDFQKGDIAEGYSVSREKKESFPLTVTSAQKNPTAFYLCASSGYTEAFFGQGTRLTVV.

This clonotype was recorded many times. The J gene is TRBJ2-6, the V gene TRBV15; 9 bases are shared with TRBD2. The CDR3 sequence is 19 residues long. J lost 0 bases, V lost 6 bases, and 12 bases had no gene match. Germline V gives CDR1 LNHNV, CDR2 YYDKDF (reference sequence). DNA for the CDR3: TGTGCCACCAGTTTAAACCCGGGACTAGCCTTCTCTGGGGCCAACGTCCTGACTTTC. It encodes CATSLNPGLAFSGANVLTF.

This clonotype was counted many times. This chain links TRBV18 with TRBJ1-1; D possibly corresponds to TRBD1 (6 bases). Germline V gene data show CDR1 as KGHSH and CDR2 as LQKENI. With 6 bases removed from V and 9 bases from J, the gap between germline ends came to 11 bases. CDR3 length: 11 amino acids. CDR3 sequence reads: CASSPDRQAFF. As DNA, the CDR3 is TGTGCCAGCTCTCCAGACAGGCAAGCTTTCTTT.

This clonotype was found once. V usage is TRBV11-3 and J usage is TRBJ2-1; 8 bases are a match to TRBD2. Germline CDR1 is SGHNT and CDR2 is YENEEA. The CDR3 has 14 amino acids. The ends lost 5 bases at V and 7 bases at J; junction bases unmatched: 7. The CDR3 region has the DNA TGTGCCAGCAGCACGGGACTAGTTAGTAATGAGCAGTTCTTC. Protein product: CASSTGLVSNEQFF.

This clonotype was seen repeatedly, ten times or more. The chain is built from TRBV12-3 or TRBV12-4 and TRBJ1-5, with D unclear. This CDR3 contains 12 residues. With 6 bases removed from V and 5 bases from J, the gap between germline ends came to 8 bases. CDR3 bases: TGTGCCAGCAGCTCTCAATATCAGCCCCAGCATTTT. This sequence encodes CASSSQYQPQHF.